The T cell receptor beta chain described here comes from a study of beta chain features in type 1 diabetes. Remarks on this clone: Its antigen is unknown.

Sequencing targeted expressed TCRB transcripts, as all isolated RNA had been reverse transcribed. Data came from immunoSEQ multiplex PCR; TCRdb stores just in-frame clones and leaves some out. The sample yields roughly 330,000 clones, less than 15% seen once. CDR3 length equals 16 residues. Germline assignment: CDR1 LNHDA and CDR2 SQIVND (reference sequence). The ends lost 7 bases at V and 7 bases at J; junction bases unmatched: 15. General study points: Type 1 diabetes patients showed fewer insertions and more deletions at VDJ junctions. Researchers could not determine here whether HLA type influences TCRB rearrangement. Significant though moderate, a shortening of TCRB CDR3s appeared in all four CD4+ subsets of Type 1 diabetes patients.

Sequenced: naive CD4+ T cells from blood. This chain uses TRBV19 with TRBJ1-2, with 10 bases matching TRBD1. This receptor was identified in a woman aged 18-30 years with type 1 diabetes. CDR3 region: CASMWRMTGGHSGYTF. The CDR3 bases are TGTGCCAGTATGTGGAGGATGACAGGGGGCCATTCTGGCTACACCTTC.